A selection of T cell receptor beta chains follows, all from one sample in a study of PD-1 blockade in classical Hodgkin lymphoma. Data came from immunoSEQ multiplex PCR; TCRdb stores just in-frame clones and leaves some out. The data hold approximately 160,000 clones, with approximately 80% observed a single time. The sequencing here drew on peripheral blood mononuclear cells (PBMCs), taken before the second cycle of nivolumab. The receptors shown here come from a human donor with classical Hodgkin lymphoma. Both conserved end residues are part of each CDR3. Clone size is stated in some rows and not others, as once, few, many or a class when expanded.

TRBV15 | few | CATSRGGLGDGYTF
TRBV9 | . | CASSVDSGSWETQYF
TRBV30 | . | CAWSVAYEQFF
TRBV6-5 | . | CASSYGRGDTQYF
TRBV27 | . | CASRVGGGSATGELFF
TRBV29-1 | . | CSGAGGWETQYF
TRBV10-3 | . | CAISLDRGSYEQYF
TRBV4-3 | . | CASSQDRSTLFF
TRBV28 | . | CASSFFGGQKGNTIYF
TRBV5-6 | . | CASSRLAGGSMDTQYF
TRBV7-2 | once | CASSLVGVTDTQYF
TRBV5-4 | once | CASSFVRGTFTDTQYF